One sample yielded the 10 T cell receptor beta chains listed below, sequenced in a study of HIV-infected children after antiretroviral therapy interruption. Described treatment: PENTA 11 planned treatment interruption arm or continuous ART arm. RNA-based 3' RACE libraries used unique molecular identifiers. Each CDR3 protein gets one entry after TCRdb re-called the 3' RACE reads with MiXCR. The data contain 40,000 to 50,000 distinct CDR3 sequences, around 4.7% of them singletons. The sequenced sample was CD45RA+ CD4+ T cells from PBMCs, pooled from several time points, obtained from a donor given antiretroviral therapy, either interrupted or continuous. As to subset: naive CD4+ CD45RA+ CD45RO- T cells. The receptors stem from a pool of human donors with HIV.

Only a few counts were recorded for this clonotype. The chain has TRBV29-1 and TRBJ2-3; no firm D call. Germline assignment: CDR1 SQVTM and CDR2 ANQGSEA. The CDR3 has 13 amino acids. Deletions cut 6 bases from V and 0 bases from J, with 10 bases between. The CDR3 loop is CSVAVGSTDTQYF. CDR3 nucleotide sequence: TGCAGCGTCGCCGTGGGCAGCACAGATACGCAGTATTTT.

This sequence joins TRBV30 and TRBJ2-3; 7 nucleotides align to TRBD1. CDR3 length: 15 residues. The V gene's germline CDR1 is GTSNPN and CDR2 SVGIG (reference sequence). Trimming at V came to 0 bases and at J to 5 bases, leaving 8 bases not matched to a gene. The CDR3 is CAWSVQTGRLDTQYF. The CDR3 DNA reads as TGTGCCTGGAGTGTACAGACAGGGCGGTTAGATACGCAGTATTTT.

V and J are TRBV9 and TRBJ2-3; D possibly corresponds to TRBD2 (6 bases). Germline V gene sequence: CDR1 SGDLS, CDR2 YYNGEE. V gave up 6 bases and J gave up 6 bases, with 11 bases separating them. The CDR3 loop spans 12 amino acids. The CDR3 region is CASKAEGDTQYF. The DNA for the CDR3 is TGTGCCAGCAAAGCGGAGGGGGATACGCAGTATTTT.

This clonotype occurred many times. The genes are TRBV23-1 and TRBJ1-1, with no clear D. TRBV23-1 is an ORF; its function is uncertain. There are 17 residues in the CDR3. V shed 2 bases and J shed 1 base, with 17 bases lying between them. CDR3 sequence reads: CASSQPPLGGRNTEAFF. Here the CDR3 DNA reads TGCGCCAGCAGTCAACCCCCCCTGGGCGGAAGGAACACTGAAGCTTTCTTT.

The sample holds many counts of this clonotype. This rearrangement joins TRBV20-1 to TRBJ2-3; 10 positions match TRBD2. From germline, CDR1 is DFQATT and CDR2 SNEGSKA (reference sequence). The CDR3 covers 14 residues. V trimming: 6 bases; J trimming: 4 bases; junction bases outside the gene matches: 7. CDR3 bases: TGCAGTGCCCCAAGCGGGGGGGCAGCAGATACGCAGTATTTT. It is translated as CSAPSGGAADTQYF.

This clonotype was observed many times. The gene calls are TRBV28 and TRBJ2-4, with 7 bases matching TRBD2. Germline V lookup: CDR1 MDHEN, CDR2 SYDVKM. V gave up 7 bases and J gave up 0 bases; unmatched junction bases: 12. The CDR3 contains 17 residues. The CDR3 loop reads CASTGTGGAIAKNIQYF. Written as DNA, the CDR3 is TGTGCCAGCACCGGGACGGGGGGAGCGATAGCCAAAAACATTCAGTACTTC.

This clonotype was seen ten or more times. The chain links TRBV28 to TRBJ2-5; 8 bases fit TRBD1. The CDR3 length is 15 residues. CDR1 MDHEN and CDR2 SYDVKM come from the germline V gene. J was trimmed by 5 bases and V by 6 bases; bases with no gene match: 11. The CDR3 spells CASSPPGQGRETQYF. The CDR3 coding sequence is TGTGCCAGCAGCCCCCCAGGACAGGGTCGGGAGACCCAGTACTTC.

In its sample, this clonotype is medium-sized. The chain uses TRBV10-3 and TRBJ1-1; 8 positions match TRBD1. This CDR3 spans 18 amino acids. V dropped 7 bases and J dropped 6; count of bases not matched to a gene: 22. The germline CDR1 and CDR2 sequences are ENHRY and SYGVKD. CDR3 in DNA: TGTGCCATCATTCTCTCGCCAGACGGAGGACAGGGTGTCCCTGAAGCTTTCTTT. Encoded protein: CAIILSPDGGQGVPEAFF.

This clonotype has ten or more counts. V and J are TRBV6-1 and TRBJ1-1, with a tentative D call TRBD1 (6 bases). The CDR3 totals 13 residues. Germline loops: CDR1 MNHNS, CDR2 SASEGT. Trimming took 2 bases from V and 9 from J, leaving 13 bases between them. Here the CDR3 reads CASSERGTVKAFF. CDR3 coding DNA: TGTGCCAGCAGTGAAAGGGGGACCGTAAAAGCTTTCTTT.

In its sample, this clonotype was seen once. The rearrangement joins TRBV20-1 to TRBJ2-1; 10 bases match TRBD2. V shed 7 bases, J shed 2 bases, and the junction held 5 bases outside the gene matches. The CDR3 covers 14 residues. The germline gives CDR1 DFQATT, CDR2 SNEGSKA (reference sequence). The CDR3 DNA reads TGCAGTGGTACGAGCGGGGGGGCCTACAATGAGCAGTTCTTC. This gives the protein CSGTSGGAYNEQFF.